These 16 T cell receptor beta chains were all obtained from the same sample, sequenced in a study of memory CD4+ T cells and cytomegalovirus serostatus. Generated by immunoSEQ multiplex PCR, the TCRdb table keeps only in-frame clones and is missing some. The table records about 41,000 clones, about 76% of them present only once. The sort gate was single viable CD3+CD4+CD8-CD45RO+ cells for memory CD4+ T cells. What was sequenced was memory CD4+ T cells from blood. The receptors here all came from an adult in good health and CMV-seronegative.

J is TRBJ1-6 and V is TRBV21-1. TRBV21-1 is assigned pseudogene status. The CDR3 spans 13 residues. The CDR3 protein is CASTGTENSPLHF. In nucleotides, the CDR3 is TGTGCCAGCACTGGGACCGAGAATTCACCCCTCCACTTT.

This chain uses TRBV7-8 with TRBJ1-5, with D uncertain. With 5 bases removed from V and 3 bases from J, the gap between germline ends came to 11 bases. Per the germline V gene, CDR1 is SGHVS and CDR2 is FQNEAQ. There are 14 residues in the CDR3. The CDR3 region has the DNA TGTGCCAGCAGCCTAGGACGGGTCAATCAGCCCCAGCATTTT. Translating gives CASSLGRVNQPQHF.

This chain links TRBV9 with TRBJ2-4; tentative D call: TRBD2 (7 bases). Trimming pared 4 bases from V and 8 bases from J, leaving 16 bases between. CDR3 length equals 14 residues. Looked up from germline, CDR1 is SGDLS and CDR2 is YYNGEE. CDR3 sequence (DNA): TGTGCCAGCAGCTCGGGGGGCCGTGGTGACATTCAGTACTTC. Its translation is CASSSGGRGDIQYF.

The chain has TRBV6-4 and TRBJ1-6, with a tentative D call TRBD1 (6 bases). Germline loops: CDR1 MRHNA, CDR2 SNTAGT. V was clipped by 6 bases and J by 6 bases, with 12 bases between them. The CDR3 is made up of 14 amino acids. CDR3 in DNA: TGTGCCAGCAGCAGGGGCCCGGGTAATTCACCCCTCCACTTT. Translated: CASSRGPGNSPLHF.

This chain links TRBV2 with TRBJ2-3; a possible D gene is TRBD2 (6 bases). V was shortened by 5 bases and J by 2 bases, with 11 bases between the two germline ends. The CDR3 is 14 amino acids. The germline V gene encodes CDR1 SNHLY and CDR2 FYNNEI. CDR3 nucleotide sequence: TGTGCCAGCAGTTCGCGGGGAATCACAGATACGCAGTATTTT. Translating gives CASSSRGITDTQYF.

The chain has TRBV5-1 and TRBJ1-4; the match to TRBD1 covers 9 bases. The V gene end was trimmed by 4 bases and the J gene end by 10 bases; junction bases not matched to a gene: 8. Germline CDR1 and CDR2: SGHRS and YFSETQ. The CDR3 is 14 amino acids. The CDR3 region has the DNA TGCGCCAGCAGCACTGGACAGGGGAGCGGAAAACTGTTTTTT. It yields the protein CASSTGQGSGKLFF.

This sequence joins TRBV9 and TRBJ2-3; no reliable D call. This CDR3 is 13 amino acids long. V lost 6 bases and J lost 5, with 13 bases in between. Looked up from germline, CDR1 is SGDLS and CDR2 is YYNGEE. The CDR3 DNA reads TGTGCCAGCACGGGCAGATGGGGAGATACGCAGTATTTT. This codes for CASTGRWGDTQYF. Based on the CDR3 plus reference TRBV9 and TRBJ2-3, the full variable domain is DSGVTQTPKHLITATGQRVTLRCSPRSGDLSVYWYQQSLDQGLQFLIQYYNGEERAKGNILERFSAQQFPDLHSELNLSSLELGDSALYFCASTGRWGDTQYFGPGTRLTVL.

The rearrangement uses TRBV5-1 and TRBJ2-5; TRBD1 is a possible D gene (5 bases). The V gene lost 0 bases and the J gene lost 5 bases, with 20 bases spanning the gap. CDR1 SGHRS and CDR2 YFSETQ come from the germline V gene. This CDR3 has 17 residues. In nucleotides, the CDR3 is TGCGCCAGCAGCTTGGGACAGCTAAAAGACAACGGGGAGACCCAGTACTTC. This encodes CASSLGQLKDNGETQYF.

The rearrangement uses TRBV10-2 and TRBJ2-5, with D unclear. The germline V gene encodes CDR1 WSHSY and CDR2 SAAADI. This CDR3 is built from 13 residues. V was cut by 5 bases and J by 5 bases, with 12 bases left in between. This CDR3 is CASSRAWAETQYF. CDR3 nucleotides: TGCGCCAGCAGTAGAGCGTGGGCCGAGACCCAGTACTTC.

The genes are TRBV7-2 and TRBJ1-2, with 7 nucleotides matching TRBD1. The germline V gene encodes CDR1 SGHTA and CDR2 FQGNSA. V was clipped by 7 bases and J by 4 bases; unmatched bases: 9. There are 14 residues in the CDR3. CDR3 coding DNA: TGTGCCAGCACCCGGGACAGCTCTTCCTATGGCTACACCTTC. Amino acids: CASTRDSSSYGYTF.

This clone appeared once. The CDR3 coding sequence is TGTGCCAGCAGCGAGAAGGGGGGGCCGAGGGGGGGCACAGATACGCAGTATTTT. Protein: CASSEKGGPRGGTDTQYF. The V gene is TRBV7-9, the J gene TRBJ2-3; D possibly corresponds to TRBD2 (7 bases). The germline V gene encodes CDR1 SEHNR and CDR2 FQNEAQ (reference sequence). This CDR3 is 18 amino acids long. The V end was cut by 5 bases, the J end by 1 base, with 22 bases between.

J is TRBJ1-2 and V is TRBV30; D may be TRBD1 (5 bases). Germline V gene data show CDR1 as GTSNPN and CDR2 as SVGIG (reference sequence). Trimming pared 5 bases from V and 8 bases from J, leaving 18 bases between. The CDR3 sequence is 13 residues long. This chain's CDR3 is CAWHRDRPLGYTF. CDR3 in DNA: TGTGCCTGGCACCGGGACCGACCTTTGGGCTACACCTTC.

The sample holds one count of this clone. This chain connects TRBV19 to TRBJ1-5; D unclear. The CDR3 loop spans 14 amino acids. V gave up 5 bases and J gave up 1 base, with 9 bases separating them. Germline V CDR1 and CDR2: LNHDA, SQIVND (reference sequence). The CDR3 spells CASSFARSNQPQHF. The CDR3 DNA reads TGTGCCAGTAGTTTCGCACGGAGCAATCAGCCCCAGCATTTT.

This sequence joins TRBV5-1 and TRBJ2-1, with 12 bases identical to TRBD1. Germline loops: CDR1 SGHRS, CDR2 YFSETQ. CDR3 size: 15 residues. Germline trimming cut 4 bases from V and 4 bases from J; bases unmatched to any gene: 3. CDR3 region: CASSTGQGAYNEQFF. Here the CDR3 DNA reads TGCGCCAGCAGCACGGGACAGGGGGCATACAATGAGCAGTTCTTC.

This rearrangement joins TRBV11-3 to TRBJ2-1; D call uncertain. V was trimmed by 3 bases and J by 2 bases, leaving 11 bases between them. Germline V gene lookup returns CDR1 SGHNT and CDR2 YENEEA. The CDR3 extends over 15 amino acids. For the CDR3, the DNA is TGTGCCAGCAGCTTGCGCCCCCAAGCCTACAATGAGCAGTTCTTC. Encoded protein: CASSLRPQAYNEQFF.

CDR3 protein: CASRAGLAINYEQYF. The CDR3 bases are TGTGCCAGCAGGGCGGGACTAGCTATAAACTACGAGCAGTACTTC. J is TRBJ2-7 and V is TRBV2; TRBD2 matches at 9 bases. Germline CDR1 reads SNHLY; CDR2 reads FYNNEI. The V segment lost 6 bases and the J segment 3 bases; nucleotides outside the gene matches: 9. CDR3 length: 15 residues.